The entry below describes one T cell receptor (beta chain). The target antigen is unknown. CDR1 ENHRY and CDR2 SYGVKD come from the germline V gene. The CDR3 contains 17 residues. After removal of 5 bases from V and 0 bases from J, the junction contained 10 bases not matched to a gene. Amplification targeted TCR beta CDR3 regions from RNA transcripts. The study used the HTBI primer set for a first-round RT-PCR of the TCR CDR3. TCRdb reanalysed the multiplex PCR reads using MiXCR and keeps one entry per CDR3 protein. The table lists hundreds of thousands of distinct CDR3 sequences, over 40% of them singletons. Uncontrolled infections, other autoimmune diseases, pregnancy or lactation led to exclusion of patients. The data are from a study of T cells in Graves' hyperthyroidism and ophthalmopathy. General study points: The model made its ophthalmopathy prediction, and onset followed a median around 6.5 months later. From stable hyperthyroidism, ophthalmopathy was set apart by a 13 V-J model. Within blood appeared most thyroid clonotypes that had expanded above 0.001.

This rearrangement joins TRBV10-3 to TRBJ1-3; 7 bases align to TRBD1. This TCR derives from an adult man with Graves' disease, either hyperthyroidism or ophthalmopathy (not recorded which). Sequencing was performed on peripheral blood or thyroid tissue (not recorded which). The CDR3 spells CAISYMVTGSSGNTIYF. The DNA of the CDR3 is TGTGCCATCAGTTACATGGTGACAGGGAGCTCTGGAAACACCATATATTTT.